Presented here are 18 T cell receptor beta chains from one specimen sequenced in a study of early T cells in non-severe SARS-CoV-2 infection. TCRdb re-analysed the 5' RACE reads in MiXCR, keeping a single row per CDR3 protein. Here the sample spans about 100,000 distinct CDR3 sequences, roughly 14% being singletons. Material for sequencing was whole blood. The origin of the receptors is an adult who was a healthcare worker with PCR-confirmed SARS-CoV-2 infection or an uninfected control (not recorded which).

The sample holds a few counts of this clonotype. This CDR3 reads CASRIRETDTQYF. In DNA form, the CDR3 reads TGCGCCAGCAGGATAAGGGAGACAGATACGCAGTATTTT. The chain employs TRBV5-1 and TRBJ2-3; D is perhaps TRBD2 (5 bases). The CDR3 is 13 residues long. The V gene lost 5 bases and the J gene lost 3 bases, with 10 bases spanning the gap. From germline, CDR1 is SGHRS and CDR2 YFSETQ.

This clonotype was counted only a few times. V is TRBV4-1 and J is TRBJ2-6; D gene ambiguous. This CDR3 spans 17 amino acids. The V gene's germline CDR1 is MGHRA and CDR2 YSYEKL. The ends were cut back, 0 bases at V and 0 bases at J, with 9 bases in the middle. CDR3 amino acids: CASSQDGRISGANVLTF. Here the CDR3 DNA reads TGCGCCAGCAGCCAAGATGGAAGGATCTCTGGGGCCAACGTCCTGACTTTC.

The chain recombines TRBV28 with TRBJ2-7; D might be TRBD2 (6 bases). V lost 3 bases to trimming and J lost 2 bases, with 11 bases between them. CDR1 is MDHEN, CDR2 SYDVKM, per germline. The CDR3 covers 14 residues. In nucleotides, the CDR3 is TGTGCCAGCAGTTTCTTGGGAGGCCCCTACGAGCAGTACTTC. This sequence encodes CASSFLGGPYEQYF.

The chain joins TRBV7-2 to TRBJ2-2; unclear D gene. CDR1 SGHTA and CDR2 FQGNSA come from the germline V gene. The CDR3 is 14 amino acids. V was shortened by 8 bases and J by 3 bases, with 13 bases between the two germline ends. The CDR3 DNA reads TGTGCCAGCGGAAACCGCCCCGACACCGGGGAGCTGTTTTTT. This encodes CASGNRPDTGELFF.

This clonotype was found many times. The CDR3 DNA reads as TGTGCCAGCAGCCCGCTAGGACGCGAGACCCAGTACTTC. Protein: CASSPLGRETQYF. The chain uses TRBV11-2 and TRBJ2-5; no definite D call. This CDR3 contains 13 residues. CDR1 is SGHAT, CDR2 FQNNGV, per germline. V was shortened by 5 bases and J by 5 bases, with 12 bases between the two germline ends.

This sequence joins TRBV14 and TRBJ1-1; no firm D call. The CDR3 loop spans 12 amino acids. CDR1 is SGHDN and CDR2 is FVKESK in the germline V gene. Trimming pared 0 bases from V and 10 bases from J, leaving 9 bases between. Written as DNA, the CDR3 is TGTGCCAGCAGCCAAGACAGAATCGCAGCTTTCTTT. Its protein product is CASSQDRIAAFF. The variable domain in full, completed from reference TRBV14 and TRBJ1-1, reads EAGVTQFPSHSVIEKGQTVTLRCDPISGHDNLYWYRRVMGKEIKFLLHFVKESKQDESGMPNNRFLAERTGGTYSTLKVQPAELEDSGVYFCASSQDRIAAFFGQGTRLTVV.

This clonotype came up a few times. This rearrangement joins TRBV29-1 to TRBJ2-1; D gene uncertain. CDR1 is SQVTM, CDR2 ANQGSEA, per germline. Trimming took 0 bases from V and 4 from J, leaving 4 bases between them. This CDR3 is 12 amino acids long. Written as DNA, the CDR3 is TGCAGCGTTGAAGACGCATACAATGAGCAGTTCTTC. This translates into CSVEDAYNEQFF.

The gene calls are TRBV5-1 and TRBJ1-2; D is perhaps TRBD1 (5 bases). CDR1 SGHRS and CDR2 YFSETQ come from the germline V gene. The CDR3 has 17 residues. The ends were cut back, 4 bases at V and 5 bases at J, with 24 bases in the middle. CDR3 in DNA: TGCGCCAGCAGCCCGAGGACGGGAAGGACGGGACGATATGGCTACACCTTC. Amino acid sequence: CASSPRTGRTGRYGYTF. The full variable domain, its missing parts supplied by reference TRBV5-1 and TRBJ1-2, is KAGVTQTPRYLIKTRGQQVTLSCSPISGHRSVSWYQQTPGQGLQFLFEYFSETQRNKGNFPGRFSGRQFSNSRSEMNVSTLELGDSALYLCASSPRTGRTGRYGYTFGSGTRLTVV.

The sample holds many counts of this clonotype. This chain links TRBV7-6 with TRBJ2-2; TRBD1 might be the D (6 bases). V lost 3 bases, J lost 1 base, and 12 bases lay in between. Per germline, CDR1 SGHVS and CDR2 FNYEAQ. This CDR3 spans 16 amino acids. CDR3 in amino acids: CASSFQTGRNTGELFF. The DNA of the CDR3 is TGTGCCAGCAGCTTCCAAACAGGGCGGAACACCGGGGAGCTGTTTTTT.

V is TRBV12-3 or TRBV12-4 and J is TRBJ1-5; D unclear. The V end lost 2 bases, the J end lost 9 bases, and 5 bases lay between the germline ends. The CDR3 is made up of 11 amino acids. The DNA of the CDR3 is TGTGCCAGCAGTTTATCTTGGCCCCAGCATTTT. This sequence encodes CASSLSWPQHF.

This clonotype was detected a few times. This rearrangement joins TRBV7-9 to TRBJ2-7; D is unresolved. Germline values: CDR1 SEHNR, CDR2 FQNEAQ (reference sequence). The CDR3 has 14 residues. V dropped 5 bases and J dropped 6 bases, with 17 bases sitting between them. The CDR3 DNA is TGTGCCAGCAGCAGCATTGGGCGACCTCGCGAGCAGTACTTC. This translates into CASSSIGRPREQYF.

The V call is TRBV6-4, the J call TRBJ2-1; possible D gene TRBD2, 6 bases. The V end was cut by 3 bases, the J end by 4 bases, with 13 bases between. Germline V gene sequence: CDR1 MRHNA, CDR2 SNTAGT. This CDR3 is 15 amino acids long. This CDR3 is CASSEGTLDYNEQFF. The DNA for the CDR3 is TGTGCCAGCAGTGAGGGGACTCTGGATTACAATGAGCAGTTCTTC.

This clonotype has ten or more counts. A read error may produce the germline difference seen at one junction end. This sequence joins TRBV10-3 and TRBJ2-1, with TRBD2 matching over 8 bases. The CDR3 runs to 17 residues. Germline values: CDR1 ENHRY, CDR2 SYGVKD. In DNA form, the CDR3 reads TGTGCCATCAGTAGGTCGCGGGAGGTGGGCTCCTACAACGAGCAGTTCTTC. Protein sequence: CAISRSREVGSYNEQFF.

This clonotype has at least ten counts. This chain joins TRBV20-1 and TRBJ2-1; D unclear. V gave up 6 bases and J gave up 4 bases, with 16 bases separating them. CDR1 is DFQATT, CDR2 SNEGSKA, per germline (reference sequence). This CDR3 comprises 14 residues. CDR3 in amino acids: CSAFWENLYNEQFF. CDR3 in DNA: TGCAGTGCGTTTTGGGAAAACCTATACAATGAGCAGTTCTTC.

This clonotype was seen a few times. This sequence joins TRBV6-2 or TRBV6-3 and TRBJ2-1, with D possibly matching TRBD2 (5 bases). CDR1 MNHEY and CDR2 SVGEGT come from the germline V gene. Trimming removed 7 bases at V and 3 bases at J, with 13 bases between. This CDR3 contains 14 residues. This chain's CDR3 is CASTLSVFYNEQFF. The CDR3 DNA reads as TGTGCCAGCACCCTTAGCGTTTTCTACAATGAGCAGTTCTTC.

The chain has TRBV4-1 and TRBJ2-2; 12 bases agree with TRBD2. With V trimmed by 0 bases and J by 4 bases, 6 bases remained unmatched. This CDR3 comprises 18 residues. CDR1 is MGHRA, CDR2 YSYEKL, per germline. The CDR3 reads CASSQDWLAGGRTGELFF. The CDR3 DNA sequence: TGCGCCAGCAGCCAAGATTGGCTAGCGGGAGGGCGCACCGGGGAGCTGTTTTTT.

This clonotype was seen ten or more times. This rearrangement joins TRBV9 to TRBJ2-5, with 8 bases that match TRBD2. Germline V lookup: CDR1 SGDLS, CDR2 YYNGEE. CDR3 length: 15 amino acids. Losses at the gene ends were 6 bases for V and 5 bases for J; bases not matched to a gene: 12. CDR3 protein: CASNVGGRRSETQYF. The CDR3 DNA sequence: TGTGCCAGCAACGTTGGCGGGAGGAGAAGCGAGACCCAGTACTTC. Complete variable domain (other parts from reference TRBV9 and TRBJ2-5): DSGVTQTPKHLITATGQRVTLRCSPRSGDLSVYWYQQSLDQGLQFLIQYYNGEERAKGNILERFSAQQFPDLHSELNLSSLELGDSALYFCASNVGGRRSETQYFGPGTRLLVL.

The chain uses TRBV7-3 and TRBJ2-5; 12 bases are shared with TRBD1. CDR1 is SGHTA and CDR2 is FQGTGA in the germline V gene. The trim removed 4 bases at V and 4 bases at J, leaving 7 bases unmatched. The CDR3 is made up of 16 amino acids. CDR3 amino acids: CASSSSGQGARETQYF. In DNA form, the CDR3 reads TGTGCCAGCAGCTCCTCGGGACAGGGGGCTCGAGAGACCCAGTACTTC.